Described below is a single T cell receptor beta chain sequence and its context. What it binds is unknown. These data come from a study of cytomegalovirus exposure and HLA in healthy donors. Clones were read by immunoSEQ multiplex PCR, and TCRdb kept only the in-frame ones, dropping some. The table has some 41,000 clones, roughly 93% seen once. The CDR3 covers 13 residues. The germline CDR1 and CDR2 sequences are SGHNT and YYREEE (reference sequence). Trimming removed 2 bases from V and 8 bases from J, with 13 bases in between. Study-level results: That first-cohort TCR clusters tended to co-occur in the 120 or so validation repertoires was found in a later analysis. The study recorded over 150 TCR beta chains that were cytomegalovirus-associated.

The TCR was taken from a woman aged 18-29 years in good health and CMV-seronegative. V gene TRBV5-4 combines with J gene TRBJ1-2, with no clear D. Specimen: PBMCs. Written as DNA, the CDR3 is TGTGCCAGCAGCTTTCACGGGGATGAGGGCTACACCTTC. It translates to CASSFHGDEGYTF.